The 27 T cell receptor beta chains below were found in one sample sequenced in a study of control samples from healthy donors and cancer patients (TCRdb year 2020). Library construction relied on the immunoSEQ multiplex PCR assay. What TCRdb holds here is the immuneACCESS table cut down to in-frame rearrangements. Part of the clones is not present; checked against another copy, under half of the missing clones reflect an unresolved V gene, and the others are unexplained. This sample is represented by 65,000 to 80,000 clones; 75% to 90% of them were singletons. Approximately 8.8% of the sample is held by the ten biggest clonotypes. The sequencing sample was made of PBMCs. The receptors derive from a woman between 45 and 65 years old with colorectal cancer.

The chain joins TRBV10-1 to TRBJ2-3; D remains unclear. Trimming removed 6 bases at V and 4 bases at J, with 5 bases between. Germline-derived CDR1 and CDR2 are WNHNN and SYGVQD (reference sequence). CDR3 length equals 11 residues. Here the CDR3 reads CASSAADTQYF. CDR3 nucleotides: TGCGCCAGCAGCGCCGCAGATACGCAGTATTTT.

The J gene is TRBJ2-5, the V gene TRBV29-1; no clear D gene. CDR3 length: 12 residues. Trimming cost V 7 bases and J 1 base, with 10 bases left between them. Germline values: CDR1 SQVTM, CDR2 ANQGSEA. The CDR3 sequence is CSGQGGQETQYF. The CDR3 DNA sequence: TGCAGCGGTCAAGGTGGCCAAGAGACCCAGTACTTC.

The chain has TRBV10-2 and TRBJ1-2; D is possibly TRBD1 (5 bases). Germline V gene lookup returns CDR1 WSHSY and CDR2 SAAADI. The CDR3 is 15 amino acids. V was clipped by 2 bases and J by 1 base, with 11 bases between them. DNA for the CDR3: TGCGCCAGCAGTGAGCCGGGACGGATTAACTATGGCTACACCTTC. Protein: CASSEPGRINYGYTF.

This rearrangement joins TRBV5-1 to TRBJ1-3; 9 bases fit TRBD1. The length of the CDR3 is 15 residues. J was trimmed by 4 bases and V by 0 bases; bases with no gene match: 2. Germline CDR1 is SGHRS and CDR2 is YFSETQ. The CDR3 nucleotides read TGCGCCAGCAGCTTGGACAGGGGGCGAGGAAACACCATATATTTT. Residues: CASSLDRGRGNTIYF.

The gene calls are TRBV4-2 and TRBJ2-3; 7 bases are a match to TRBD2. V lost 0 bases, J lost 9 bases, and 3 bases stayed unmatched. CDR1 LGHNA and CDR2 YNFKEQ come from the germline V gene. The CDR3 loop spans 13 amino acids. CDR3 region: CASSQDGGGTQYF. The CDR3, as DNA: TGTGCCAGCAGCCAAGATGGGGGGGGGACGCAGTATTTT.

The CDR3 here is CSLQGADEKLFF. The CDR3 DNA follows: TGCAGCTTACAGGGGGCAGATGAAAAACTGTTTTTT. This chain uses TRBV29-1 with TRBJ1-4; 9 bases agree with TRBD1. Germline CDR1 and CDR2: SQVTM and ANQGSEA. The length of the CDR3 is 12 residues. The ends lost 8 bases at V and 6 bases at J; junction bases unmatched: 4. The full variable domain, its missing parts supplied by reference TRBV29-1 and TRBJ1-4, is SAVISQKPSRDICQRGTSLTIQCQVDSQVTMMFWYRQQPGQSLTLIATANQGSEATYESGFVIDKFPISRPNLTFSTLTVSNMSPEDSSIYLCSLQGADEKLFFGSGTQLSVL.

CDR3 in amino acids: CASSLPGTPAWGYGYTF. CDR3 in DNA: TGTGCCAGCAGCTTGCCCGGGACCCCAGCTTGGGGGTATGGCTACACCTTC. The chain links TRBV5-8 to TRBJ1-2, with a tentative D call TRBD1 (5 bases). V was cut by 1 base and J by 5 bases, with 21 bases left in between. From germline, CDR1 is SGHTS and CDR2 YDEGEE. This CDR3 is built from 17 residues.

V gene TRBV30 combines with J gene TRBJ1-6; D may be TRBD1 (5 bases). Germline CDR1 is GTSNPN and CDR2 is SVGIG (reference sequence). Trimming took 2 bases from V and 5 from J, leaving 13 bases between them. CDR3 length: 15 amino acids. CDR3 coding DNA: TGTGCCTGGAGTACGCTAGGGACCCATAATTCACCCCTCCACTTT. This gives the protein CAWSTLGTHNSPLHF.

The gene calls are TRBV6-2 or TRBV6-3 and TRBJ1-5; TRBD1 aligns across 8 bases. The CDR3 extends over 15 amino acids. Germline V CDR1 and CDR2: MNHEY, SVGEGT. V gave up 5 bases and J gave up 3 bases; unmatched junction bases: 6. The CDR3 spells CASSNTGGSNQPQHF. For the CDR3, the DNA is TGTGCCAGCAGTAACACAGGGGGATCCAATCAGCCCCAGCATTTT.

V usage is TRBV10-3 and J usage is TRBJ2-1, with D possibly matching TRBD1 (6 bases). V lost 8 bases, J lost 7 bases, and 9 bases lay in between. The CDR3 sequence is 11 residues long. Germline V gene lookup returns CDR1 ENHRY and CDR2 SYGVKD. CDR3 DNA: TGTGCCATCTCCAGGGGAAATGAGCAGTTCTTC. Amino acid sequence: CAISRGNEQFF.

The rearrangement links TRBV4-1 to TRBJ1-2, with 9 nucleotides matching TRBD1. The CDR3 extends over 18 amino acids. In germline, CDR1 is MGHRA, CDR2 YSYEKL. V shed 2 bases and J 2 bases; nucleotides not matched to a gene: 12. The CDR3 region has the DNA TGCGCCAGCAGCCAACCCACCTCGGGGACAGGGAGGAACTATGGCTACACCTTC. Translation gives CASSQPTSGTGRNYGYTF.

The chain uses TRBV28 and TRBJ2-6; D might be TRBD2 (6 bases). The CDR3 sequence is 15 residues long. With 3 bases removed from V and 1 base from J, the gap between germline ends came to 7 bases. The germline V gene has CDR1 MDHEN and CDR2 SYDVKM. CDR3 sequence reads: CASSFGGSGANVLTF. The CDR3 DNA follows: TGTGCCAGCAGTTTTGGGGGGTCTGGGGCCAACGTCCTGACTTTC.

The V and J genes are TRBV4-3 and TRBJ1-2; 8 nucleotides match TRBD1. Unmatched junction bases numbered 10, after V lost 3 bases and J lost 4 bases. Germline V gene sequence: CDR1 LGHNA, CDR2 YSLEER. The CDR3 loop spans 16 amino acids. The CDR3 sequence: CASSHDGTGVSYGYTF. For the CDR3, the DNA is TGCGCCAGCAGCCATGATGGGACAGGCGTCAGCTATGGCTACACCTTC.

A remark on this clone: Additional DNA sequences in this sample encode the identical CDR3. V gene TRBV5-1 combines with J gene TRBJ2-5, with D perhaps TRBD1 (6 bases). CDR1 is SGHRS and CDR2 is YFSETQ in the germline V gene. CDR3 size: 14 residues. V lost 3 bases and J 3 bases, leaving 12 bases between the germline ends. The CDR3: CASSSGQQEETQYF. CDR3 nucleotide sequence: TGCGCCAGCAGCTCCGGACAGCAGGAAGAGACCCAGTACTTC.

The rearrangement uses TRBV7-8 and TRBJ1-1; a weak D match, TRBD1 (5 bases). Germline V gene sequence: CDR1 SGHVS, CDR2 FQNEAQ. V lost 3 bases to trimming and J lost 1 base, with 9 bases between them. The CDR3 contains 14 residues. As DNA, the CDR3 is TGTGCCAGCAGCTTGGGACGGCAGAACACTGAAGCTTTCTTT. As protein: CASSLGRQNTEAFF.

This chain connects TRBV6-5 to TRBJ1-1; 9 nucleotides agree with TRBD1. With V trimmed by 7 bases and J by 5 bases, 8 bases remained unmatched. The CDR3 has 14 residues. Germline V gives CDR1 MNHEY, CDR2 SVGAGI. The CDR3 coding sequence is TGTGCCAGCACGGGACAGGGACTAGGGACTGAAGCTTTCTTT. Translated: CASTGQGLGTEAFF.

CDR3 in amino acids: CASSQGGGYGEKLFF. The CDR3 region has the DNA TGTGCCAGCAGCCAAGGGGGGGGCTATGGTGAAAAACTGTTTTTT. The chain employs TRBV3-1 (or the pseudogene TRBV3-2) and TRBJ1-4, with D perhaps TRBD1 (6 bases). This CDR3 spans 15 amino acids. Trimming removed 1 base from V and 7 bases from J, with 13 bases in between. From germline, CDR1 is LGHDT and CDR2 YNNKEL (reference sequence).

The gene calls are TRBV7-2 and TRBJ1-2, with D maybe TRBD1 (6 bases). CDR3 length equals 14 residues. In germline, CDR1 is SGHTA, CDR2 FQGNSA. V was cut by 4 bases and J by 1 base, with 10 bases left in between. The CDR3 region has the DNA TGTGCCAGCAGCTCGGGACAAATTAACTATGGCTACACCTTC. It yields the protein CASSSGQINYGYTF.

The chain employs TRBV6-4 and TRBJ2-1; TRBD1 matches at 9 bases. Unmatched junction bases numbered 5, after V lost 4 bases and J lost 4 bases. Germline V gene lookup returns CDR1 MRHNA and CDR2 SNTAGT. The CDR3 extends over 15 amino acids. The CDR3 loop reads CASSGGDRAYNEQFF. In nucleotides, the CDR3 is TGTGCCAGCAGTGGGGGGGACAGGGCGTACAATGAGCAGTTCTTC.

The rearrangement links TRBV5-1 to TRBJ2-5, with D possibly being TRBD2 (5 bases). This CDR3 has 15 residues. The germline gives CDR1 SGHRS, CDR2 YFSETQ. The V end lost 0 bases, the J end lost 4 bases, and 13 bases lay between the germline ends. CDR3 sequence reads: CASSLEWDEGETQYF. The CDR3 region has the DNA TGCGCCAGCAGCTTGGAATGGGATGAGGGAGAGACCCAGTACTTC.

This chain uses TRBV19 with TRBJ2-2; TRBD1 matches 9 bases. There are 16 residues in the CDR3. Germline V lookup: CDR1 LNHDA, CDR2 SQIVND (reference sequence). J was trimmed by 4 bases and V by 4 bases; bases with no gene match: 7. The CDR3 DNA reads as TGTGCCAGTAGTACCGGGACAGGGATGAGCACCGGGGAGCTGTTTTTT. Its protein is CASSTGTGMSTGELFF.

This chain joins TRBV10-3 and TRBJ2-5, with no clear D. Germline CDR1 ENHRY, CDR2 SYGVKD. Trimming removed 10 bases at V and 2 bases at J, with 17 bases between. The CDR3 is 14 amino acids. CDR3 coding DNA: TGTGCCACGGCCCGGCGGACGCAACAAGAGACCCAGTACTTC. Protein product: CATARRTQQETQYF.

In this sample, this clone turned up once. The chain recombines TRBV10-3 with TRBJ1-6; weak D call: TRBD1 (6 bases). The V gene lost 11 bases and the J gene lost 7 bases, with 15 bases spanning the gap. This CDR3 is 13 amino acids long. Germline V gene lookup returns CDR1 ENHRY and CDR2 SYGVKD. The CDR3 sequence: CALRGQVNSPLHF. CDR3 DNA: TGTGCCTTGCGGGGGCAGGTAAATTCACCCCTCCACTTT.

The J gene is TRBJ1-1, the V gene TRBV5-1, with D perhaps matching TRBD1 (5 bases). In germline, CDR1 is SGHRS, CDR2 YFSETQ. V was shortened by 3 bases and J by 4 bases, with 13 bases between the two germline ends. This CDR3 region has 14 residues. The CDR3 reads CASSSRVGGTEAFF. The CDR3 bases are TGCGCCAGCAGCTCCAGGGTAGGCGGCACTGAAGCTTTCTTT. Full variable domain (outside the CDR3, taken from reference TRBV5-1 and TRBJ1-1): KAGVTQTPRYLIKTRGQQVTLSCSPISGHRSVSWYQQTPGQGLQFLFEYFSETQRNKGNFPGRFSGRQFSNSRSEMNVSTLELGDSALYLCASSSRVGGTEAFFGQGTRLTVV.

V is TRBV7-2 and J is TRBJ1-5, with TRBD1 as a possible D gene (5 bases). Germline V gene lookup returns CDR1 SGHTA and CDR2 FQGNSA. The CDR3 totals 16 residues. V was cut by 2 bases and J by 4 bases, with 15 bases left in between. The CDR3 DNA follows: TGTGCCAGCAGCTTAATGAGGGGAGGAGGTAATCAGCCCCAGCATTTT. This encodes CASSLMRGGGNQPQHF.

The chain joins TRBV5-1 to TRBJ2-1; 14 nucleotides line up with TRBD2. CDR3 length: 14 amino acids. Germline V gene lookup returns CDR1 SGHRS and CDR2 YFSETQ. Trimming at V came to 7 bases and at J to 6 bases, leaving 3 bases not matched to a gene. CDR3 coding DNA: TGCGCCAGCCACGGGACTAGCGGGGGCAATGAGCAGTTCTTC. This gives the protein CASHGTSGGNEQFF.

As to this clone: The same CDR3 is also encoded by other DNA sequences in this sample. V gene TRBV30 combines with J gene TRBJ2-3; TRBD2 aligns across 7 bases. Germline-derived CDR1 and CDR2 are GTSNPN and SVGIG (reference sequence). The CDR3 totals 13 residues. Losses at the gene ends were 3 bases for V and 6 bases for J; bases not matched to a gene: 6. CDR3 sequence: CAWSLSGADTQYF. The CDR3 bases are TGTGCCTGGAGCCTAAGCGGGGCGGATACGCAGTATTTT.